A selection of T cell receptor beta chains follows, all from one sample in a study of blood T cell repertoires in COVID-19. Clones were sequenced by immunoSEQ multiplex PCR, and TCRdb holds only the in-frame ones, with some missing. The data contain about 270,000 clones, approximately 81% of them singletons. Material for sequencing was peripheral blood. Receptor source: a woman aged 60-75 years with active or convalescent COVID-19. CDR3s include the opening cysteine and the closing phenylalanine or tryptophan. The order of the fields is CDR3 length, V gene, clone size, D gene, J gene, CDR3 protein, CDR3 DNA. D genes are given only for firm matches. Clone size is not always given. Where it is, it says once, few, many or a class for expanded clones.

cdr3_length: 15; v_call: TRBV5-6; clone_size: -; d_call: TRBD1; j_call: TRBJ1-2; cdr3_aa: CASSLGPGTDYGYTF; cdr3_nt: TGTGCCAGCAGCTTGGGGCCCGGGACAGACTATGGCTACACCTTC
cdr3_length: 15; v_call: TRBV7-2; clone_size: -; d_call: -; j_call: TRBJ1-1; cdr3_aa: CASSLGSLANTEAFF; cdr3_nt: TGTGCCAGCAGCTTAGGATCTTTGGCCAACACTGAAGCTTTCTTT
cdr3_length: 14; v_call: TRBV9; clone_size: -; d_call: -; j_call: TRBJ2-1; cdr3_aa: CASSVGSTGLEQFF; cdr3_nt: TGTGCCAGCAGCGTAGGGTCTACGGGATTAGAGCAGTTCTTC
cdr3_length: 15; v_call: TRBV23-1; clone_size: -; d_call: TRBD1; j_call: TRBJ2-5; cdr3_aa: CASSQIGQGKETQYF; cdr3_nt: TGCGCCAGCAGTCAAATCGGACAGGGGAAAGAGACCCAGTACTTC
cdr3_length: 15; v_call: TRBV7-9; clone_size: -; d_call: -; j_call: TRBJ1-1; cdr3_aa: CASSLRAGVGTEAFF; cdr3_nt: TGTGCCAGCAGCTTACGGGCAGGGGTCGGCACTGAAGCTTTCTTT
cdr3_length: 15; v_call: TRBV4-2; clone_size: -; d_call: -; j_call: TRBJ1-5; cdr3_aa: CASSQVQGAHQPQHF; cdr3_nt: TGTGCCAGCAGCCAAGTTCAAGGGGCCCATCAGCCCCAGCATTTT
cdr3_length: 14; v_call: TRBV7-2; clone_size: -; d_call: -; j_call: TRBJ2-5; cdr3_aa: CASSYFISGETQYF; cdr3_nt: TGTGCCAGCAGCTACTTCATATCCGGGGAGACCCAGTACTTC
cdr3_length: 15; v_call: TRBV15; clone_size: -; d_call: -; j_call: TRBJ1-6; cdr3_aa: CATSSQQGLGSPLHF; cdr3_nt: TGTGCCACCAGCAGCCAACAGGGTTTAGGTTCACCCCTCCACTTT
cdr3_length: 12; v_call: TRBV19; clone_size: -; d_call: -; j_call: TRBJ2-7; cdr3_aa: CATGTDSYEQYF; cdr3_nt: TGTGCCACCGGGACTGACTCCTACGAGCAGTACTTC
cdr3_length: 14; v_call: TRBV7-2; clone_size: -; d_call: TRBD2; j_call: TRBJ2-5; cdr3_aa: CASSSLAGWGTQYF; cdr3_nt: TGTGCCAGCAGCTCACTAGCGGGGTGGGGGACCCAGTACTTC
cdr3_length: 14; v_call: TRBV13; clone_size: -; d_call: TRBD1; j_call: TRBJ1-3; cdr3_aa: CASSSGGFGNTIYF; cdr3_nt: TGTGCCAGCAGCTCAGGGGGCTTTGGAAACACCATATATTTT
cdr3_length: 16; v_call: TRBV7-2; clone_size: -; d_call: -; j_call: TRBJ2-1; cdr3_aa: CASSSGLAGRQNEQFF; cdr3_nt: TGTGCCAGCAGCTCGGGCCTTGCGGGGCGACAAAATGAGCAGTTCTTC
cdr3_length: 15; v_call: TRBV5-8; clone_size: -; d_call: TRBD1; j_call: TRBJ1-4; cdr3_aa: CASSSTQGRREKLFF; cdr3_nt: TGTGCCAGCAGCTCAACACAGGGGAGGAGGGAAAAACTGTTTTTT
cdr3_length: 15; v_call: TRBV7-6; clone_size: once; d_call: -; j_call: TRBJ1-1; cdr3_aa: CASSLGTGGVTEAFF; cdr3_nt: TGTGCCAGCAGCTTAGGGACCGGGGGTGTCACTGAAGCTTTCTTT
cdr3_length: 15; v_call: TRBV6-5; clone_size: -; d_call: -; j_call: TRBJ1-2; cdr3_aa: CASSYLTTESYGYTF; cdr3_nt: TGTGCCAGCAGTTACCTCACGACAGAGAGTTATGGCTACACCTTC
cdr3_length: 15; v_call: TRBV5-4; clone_size: once; d_call: -; j_call: TRBJ2-3; cdr3_aa: CASSFLAGSADTQYF; cdr3_nt: TGTGCCAGCAGCTTCCTTGCGGGGTCGGCAGATACGCAGTATTTT
cdr3_length: 14; v_call: TRBV5-8; clone_size: -; d_call: -; j_call: TRBJ2-3; cdr3_aa: CAAKRLPGTDTQYF; cdr3_nt: TGTGCCGCAAAGCGTCTCCCGGGGACAGATACGCAGTATTTT
cdr3_length: 14; v_call: TRBV30; clone_size: -; d_call: -; j_call: TRBJ1-4; cdr3_aa: CAWSVRGPSEKLFF; cdr3_nt: TGTGCCTGGAGTGTACGAGGGCCCAGCGAAAAACTGTTTTTT
cdr3_length: 14; v_call: TRBV3-1/TRBV3-2; clone_size: -; d_call: -; j_call: TRBJ1-1; cdr3_aa: CASSQVRGRTEAFF; cdr3_nt: TGTGCCAGCAGCCAAGTGCGGGGGCGAACTGAAGCTTTCTTT
cdr3_length: 15; v_call: TRBV2; clone_size: -; d_call: TRBD1; j_call: TRBJ1-6; cdr3_aa: CASSEDKGAGSPLHF; cdr3_nt: TGTGCCAGCAGTGAAGATAAGGGGGCGGGATCACCCCTCCACTTT
cdr3_length: 14; v_call: TRBV7-2; clone_size: -; d_call: -; j_call: TRBJ1-1; cdr3_aa: CASSQQALNTEAFF; cdr3_nt: TGTGCCAGCAGCCAACAGGCCCTGAACACTGAAGCTTTCTTT
cdr3_length: 16; v_call: TRBV5-4; clone_size: -; d_call: -; j_call: TRBJ2-4; cdr3_aa: CASTSGGGQAKNIQYF; cdr3_nt: TGTGCCAGCACCTCCGGAGGAGGGCAAGCCAAAAACATTCAGTACTTC
cdr3_length: 12; v_call: TRBV2; clone_size: -; d_call: TRBD2; j_call: TRBJ2-5; cdr3_aa: CASRGGEETQYF; cdr3_nt: TGTGCCAGTCGGGGGGGGGAAGAGACCCAGTACTTC
cdr3_length: 15; v_call: TRBV7-9; clone_size: -; d_call: -; j_call: TRBJ2-1; cdr3_aa: CASRRDLTKGNEQFF; cdr3_nt: TGTGCCAGCAGGCGGGACCTCACAAAGGGGAATGAGCAGTTCTTC
cdr3_length: 15; v_call: TRBV14; clone_size: once; d_call: -; j_call: TRBJ2-4; cdr3_aa: CASSQQVGGKNIQYF; cdr3_nt: TGTGCCAGCAGCCAGCAGGTGGGGGGCAAAAACATTCAGTACTTC
cdr3_length: 12; v_call: TRBV28; clone_size: once; d_call: -; j_call: TRBJ1-2; cdr3_aa: CASSLPEYGYTF; cdr3_nt: TGTGCCAGCAGTTTACCTGAGTATGGCTACACCTTC
cdr3_length: 15; v_call: TRBV25-1; clone_size: few; d_call: -; j_call: TRBJ1-5; cdr3_aa: CASSEASGSNQPQHF; cdr3_nt: TGTGCCAGCAGTGAAGCTTCGGGTAGCAATCAGCCCCAGCATTTT
cdr3_length: 14; v_call: TRBV4-1; clone_size: once; d_call: -; j_call: TRBJ2-3; cdr3_aa: CASSRTPSRDTQYF; cdr3_nt: TGCGCCAGCAGCCGAACACCGTCCCGAGATACGCAGTATTTT
cdr3_length: 15; v_call: TRBV9; clone_size: -; d_call: -; j_call: TRBJ1-1; cdr3_aa: CASSVVAGVNTEAFF; cdr3_nt: TGTGCCAGCAGCGTAGTTGCAGGGGTGAACACTGAAGCTTTCTTT
cdr3_length: 16; v_call: TRBV15; clone_size: few; d_call: TRBD1; j_call: TRBJ1-4; cdr3_aa: CATSRDTGQGYEKLFF; cdr3_nt: TGTGCCACCAGCAGAGATACGGGACAGGGGTATGAAAAACTGTTTTTT
cdr3_length: 14; v_call: TRBV13; clone_size: -; d_call: -; j_call: TRBJ1-6; cdr3_aa: CASSPGVGGSPLHF; cdr3_nt: TGTGCCAGCAGCCCGGGAGTAGGAGGGTCACCCCTCCACTTT
cdr3_length: 15; v_call: TRBV18; clone_size: -; d_call: -; j_call: TRBJ1-2; cdr3_aa: CASSPMTELPYGYTF; cdr3_nt: TGTGCCAGCTCGCCTATGACAGAGCTACCCTATGGCTACACCTTC
cdr3_length: 16; v_call: TRBV30; clone_size: -; d_call: -; j_call: TRBJ1-4; cdr3_aa: CAWRGKGSGANEKLFF; cdr3_nt: TGTGCCTGGAGGGGGAAAGGGAGCGGAGCTAATGAAAAACTGTTTTTT
cdr3_length: 16; v_call: TRBV5-1; clone_size: -; d_call: TRBD2; j_call: TRBJ2-7; cdr3_aa: CASSLGLRGASNEQYF; cdr3_nt: TGCGCCAGCAGCTTAGGATTGCGGGGGGCCAGCAACGAGCAGTACTTC
cdr3_length: 15; v_call: TRBV2; clone_size: -; d_call: -; j_call: TRBJ2-5; cdr3_aa: CASINGLGAQETQYF; cdr3_nt: TGTGCCAGCATCAACGGACTGGGGGCCCAAGAGACCCAGTACTTC
cdr3_length: 17; v_call: TRBV3-1/TRBV3-2; clone_size: -; d_call: TRBD2; j_call: TRBJ2-3; cdr3_aa: CASSQPGSGGFTDTQYF; cdr3_nt: TGTGCCAGCAGCCAGCCCGGCAGCGGGGGATTCACAGATACGCAGTATTTT
cdr3_length: 13; v_call: TRBV6-5; clone_size: -; d_call: -; j_call: TRBJ1-1; cdr3_aa: CATLGQANTEAFF; cdr3_nt: TGTGCCACCCTGGGGCAGGCGAACACTGAAGCTTTCTTT
cdr3_length: 12; v_call: TRBV4-1; clone_size: -; d_call: -; j_call: TRBJ1-2; cdr3_aa: CASSEDNYGYTF; cdr3_nt: TGCGCCAGCAGCGAGGATAACTATGGCTACACCTTC
cdr3_length: 14; v_call: TRBV5-1; clone_size: few; d_call: -; j_call: TRBJ1-6; cdr3_aa: CASSLGHPNSPLHF; cdr3_nt: TGCGCCAGCAGCTTGGGACACCCCAATTCACCCCTCCACTTT
cdr3_length: 18; v_call: TRBV7-2; clone_size: once; d_call: -; j_call: TRBJ1-4; cdr3_aa: CASSLGRLGTRDPEKLFF; cdr3_nt: TGTGCCAGCAGCTTAGGACGTTTGGGGACTCGAGACCCGGAAAAACTGTTTTTT
cdr3_length: 12; v_call: TRBV15; clone_size: -; d_call: -; j_call: TRBJ1-2; cdr3_aa: CATSRDGRAYTF; cdr3_nt: TGTGCCACCAGCAGAGATGGCAGGGCCTACACCTTC
cdr3_length: 16; v_call: TRBV5-1; clone_size: -; d_call: TRBD1; j_call: TRBJ2-2; cdr3_aa: CASSLGTGYEAGELFF; cdr3_nt: TGCGCCAGCAGCTTGGGGACAGGGTATGAAGCCGGGGAGCTGTTTTTT
cdr3_length: 12; v_call: TRBV10-3; clone_size: -; d_call: -; j_call: TRBJ1-5; cdr3_aa: CAIRGSNQPQHF; cdr3_nt: TGTGCCATAAGAGGTAGCAATCAGCCCCAGCATTTT
cdr3_length: 17; v_call: TRBV19; clone_size: -; d_call: TRBD1; j_call: TRBJ2-7; cdr3_aa: CASSIRRGTGADYEQYF; cdr3_nt: TGTGCCAGTAGTATAAGGAGAGGGACAGGGGCAGACTACGAGCAGTACTTC
cdr3_length: 15; v_call: TRBV4-1; clone_size: -; d_call: -; j_call: TRBJ1-1; cdr3_aa: CASSQGAGRVTEAFF; cdr3_nt: TGCGCCAGCAGCCAAGGTGCAGGGAGGGTCACTGAAGCTTTCTTT
cdr3_length: 15; v_call: TRBV6-5; clone_size: -; d_call: -; j_call: TRBJ1-2; cdr3_aa: CASSRAGGARYGYTF; cdr3_nt: TGTGCCAGCAGTAGGGCGGGAGGGGCTCGTTATGGCTACACCTTC
cdr3_length: 16; v_call: TRBV4-3; clone_size: -; d_call: TRBD1; j_call: TRBJ1-2; cdr3_aa: CASSQDRGRGLGGYTF; cdr3_nt: TGCGCCAGCAGCCAAGATAGGGGCAGGGGGCTGGGTGGCTACACCTTC
cdr3_length: 12; v_call: TRBV4-2; clone_size: -; d_call: -; j_call: TRBJ1-2; cdr3_aa: CASSQDIEGYTF; cdr3_nt: TGTGCCAGCAGCCAAGATATAGAGGGCTACACCTTC
cdr3_length: 16; v_call: TRBV19; clone_size: -; d_call: -; j_call: TRBJ2-5; cdr3_aa: CASSIAHRVRMETQYF; cdr3_nt: TGTGCCAGTAGTATAGCCCACCGAGTTCGAATGGAGACCCAGTACTTC
cdr3_length: 13; v_call: TRBV2; clone_size: -; d_call: -; j_call: TRBJ1-1; cdr3_aa: CASKQGIDTEAFF; cdr3_nt: TGTGCCAGCAAACAGGGAATAGACACTGAAGCTTTCTTT
cdr3_length: 16; v_call: TRBV27; clone_size: -; d_call: -; j_call: TRBJ1-6; cdr3_aa: CASSLYTGHGISPLHF; cdr3_nt: TGTGCCAGCAGTTTATACACGGGACACGGCATTTCACCCCTCCACTTT
cdr3_length: 15; v_call: TRBV10-3; clone_size: -; d_call: TRBD2; j_call: TRBJ2-7; cdr3_aa: CAILRLAGGSYEQYF; cdr3_nt: TGTGCCATCCTCCGACTAGCGGGGGGATCCTACGAGCAGTACTTC
cdr3_length: 14; v_call: TRBV6-5; clone_size: -; d_call: -; j_call: TRBJ1-2; cdr3_aa: CASSRDTINYGYTF; cdr3_nt: TGTGCCAGCAGTAGGGACACAATTAACTATGGCTACACCTTC
cdr3_length: 16; v_call: TRBV9; clone_size: -; d_call: -; j_call: TRBJ1-5; cdr3_aa: CASSALRGGVSQPQHF; cdr3_nt: TGTGCCAGCAGCGCCCTCAGAGGGGGAGTGTCTCAGCCCCAGCATTTT
cdr3_length: 13; v_call: TRBV18; clone_size: -; d_call: -; j_call: TRBJ2-5; cdr3_aa: CASSPGGQETQYF; cdr3_nt: TGTGCCAGCTCACCAGGAGGCCAAGAGACCCAGTACTTC